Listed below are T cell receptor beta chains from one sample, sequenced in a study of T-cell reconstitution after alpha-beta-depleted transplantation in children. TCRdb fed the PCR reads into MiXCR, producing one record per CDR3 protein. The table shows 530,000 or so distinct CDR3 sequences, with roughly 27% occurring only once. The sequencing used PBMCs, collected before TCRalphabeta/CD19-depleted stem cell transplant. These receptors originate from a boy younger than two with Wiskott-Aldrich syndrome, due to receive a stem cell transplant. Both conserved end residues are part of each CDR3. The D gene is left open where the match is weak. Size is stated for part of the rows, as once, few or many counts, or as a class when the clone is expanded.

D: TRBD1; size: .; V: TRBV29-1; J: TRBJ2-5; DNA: TGCAGCGTGATACGACAGGGGGACCAAGAGACCCAGTACTTC; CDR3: CSVIRQGDQETQYF
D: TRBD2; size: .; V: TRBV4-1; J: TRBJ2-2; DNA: TGCGCCAGCAGCCAAGATAGAAGCGGGAGGGACCCCGGGGAGCTGTTTTTT; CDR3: CASSQDRSGRDPGELFF
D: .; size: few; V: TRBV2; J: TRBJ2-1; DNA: TGTGCCAGCATTTCCAGCGGCAATGAGCAGTTCTTC; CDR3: CASISSGNEQFF
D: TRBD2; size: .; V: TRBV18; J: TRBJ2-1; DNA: TGTGCCAGCTCACGGGAGGGCTTCTCCTACAATGAGCAGTTCTTC; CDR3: CASSREGFSYNEQFF
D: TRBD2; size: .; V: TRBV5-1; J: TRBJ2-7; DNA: TGCGCCAGCAGCCTCAGACTAGCGGGAGGCGAGCAGTACTTC; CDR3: CASSLRLAGGEQYF
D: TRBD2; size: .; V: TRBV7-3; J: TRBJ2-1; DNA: TGTGCCAGCAGCCAAGGGACTAGCGGGGCCCCGAGAGCAAATGAGCAGTTCTTC; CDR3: CASSQGTSGAPRANEQFF
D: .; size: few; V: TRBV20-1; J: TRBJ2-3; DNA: TGCAGTGCTAGAGGTCCAGGTGGCACAGATACGCAGTATTTT; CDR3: CSARGPGGTDTQYF
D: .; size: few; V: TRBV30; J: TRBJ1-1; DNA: TGTGCCTGGAGAATGGAGCTGAACACTGAAGCTTTCTTT; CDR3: CAWRMELNTEAFF
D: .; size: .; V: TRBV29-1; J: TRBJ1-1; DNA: TGCAGCGGGCGGGACACCCCTTTGAACACTGAAGCTTTCTTT; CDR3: CSGRDTPLNTEAFF
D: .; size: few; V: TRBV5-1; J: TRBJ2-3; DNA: TGCGCCAGCAGCTTGGTCCCCACCCCCACAGATACGCAGTATTTT; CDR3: CASSLVPTPTDTQYF
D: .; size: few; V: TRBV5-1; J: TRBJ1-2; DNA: TGCGCCAGCAGCCCGAATCGACGATATGGCTACACCTTC; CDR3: CASSPNRRYGYTF